Sequencing of this T cell receptor beta chain was carried out in a study of blood T cell repertoires in COVID-19. Turning to the study itself: Donors in the United States, Italy and Spain gave samples during acute or convalescent COVID-19. T cells, B-cell-depleted T cells, or PBMCs supplied cDNA or gDNA.

In the authors' methods: Reference gene primer amplification yielded estimated nucleated cell counts. Sequencing used immunoSEQ multiplex PCR; TCRdb keeps in-frame clones, though not all of them. The DNA was the basis for D and trimming; V, J and clone size are from that table. The sample consists of about 300,000 clones, 85% to 90% of them appearing once. This CDR3 spans 14 amino acids. From germline, CDR1 is SGHRS and CDR2 YFSETQ. J gave up 4 bases and V 4 bases, and 5 bases lay outside the gene matches. The TCR originated in a man aged 25 to 40 who had recovered from COVID-19. Specimen: PBMCs or T cells enriched from blood (not recorded which). J is TRBJ2-5 and V is TRBV5-1, with 9 bases aligning to TRBD2. CDR3 protein: CASSLGLARETQYF. The CDR3, as DNA: TGCGCCAGCAGCCTCGGACTAGCGAGAGAGACCCAGTACTTC.